The entry that follows covers one T cell receptor (beta chain) sequence. Its cognate antigen is unknown. The assay was immunoSEQ multiplex PCR, and TCRdb's table has in-frame clones only and misses some. The sample includes tens of thousands of clones, 85% to 90% of them seen just once. The data stem from a study of OX40 agonist ivuxolimab in advanced cancers. About the study: From 23 to 79 years was the age range, with a mean of around 54 years, and 70% to 85% were male.

The CDR3 length is 15 residues. The germline CDR1 and CDR2 sequences are SGHAT and FQNNGV. V was trimmed by 5 bases and J by 1 base, leaving 13 bases between them. Findings of the study overall: Antigens targeted by the expanded peripheral T cells were not determined.

This sequence originates from an adult with an advanced solid tumor such as melanoma, head and neck, liver or kidney cancer. The chain recombines TRBV11-2 with TRBJ2-3; D is perhaps TRBD2 (5 bases). The material sequenced was CD4+ or CD8+ T cells sorted from blood, taken in a trial of the OX40 agonist ivuxolimab. The CDR3 DNA reads as TGTGCCAGCAGCCCCATTGGTAGCGGCACAGATACGCAGTATTTT. Its protein is CASSPIGSGTDTQYF.